The 30 T cell receptor beta chains given below trace back to one sample, sequenced in a study of CD4 and CD8 cells across lung adenocarcinoma regions (dated by TCRdb to the late 2010s). The library was produced with PCR. Sequencing was performed on a HiSeq X Ten. Starting from the raw public reads, TCRdb applied fastp trimming at Q25, assembled clones with MiXCR and retained in-frame beta chains. Entries that share a CDR3 protein sequence are merged under the most common genes and DNA. This sample is represented by some 25,000 distinct CDR3 sequences; 45% to 50% of them were singletons. Of the sample, approximately 48% is held by the ten largest clones. What was sequenced was CD8+ T cells from the center of a lung tumor. This specimen's cell subset or site label, per the study, means: tumor center region. Every receptor here comes from a male donor with lung adenocarcinoma. The CD4 and CD8 labels of this study may be unreliable.

This chain links TRBV27 with TRBJ2-5; the D is unclear. Trimming took off 2 bases at V and 9 bases at J, with 4 bases between the two ends. This CDR3 has 10 amino acids. Per the germline V gene, CDR1 is MNHEY and CDR2 is SMNVEV (reference sequence). In DNA, the CDR3 is TGTGCCAGCAGTTTAACGTCCCAGTACTTC. This codes for CASSLTSQYF.

Comments on this clonotype: The germline gene is not matched at one end of the junction; a read error may be the cause. The V gene is TRBV6-1, the J gene TRBJ2-4, with 8 bases aligning to TRBD2. CDR1 MNHNS and CDR2 SASEGT come from the germline V gene. The CDR3 totals 19 residues. CDR3 nucleotide sequence: TGTGCCAGCAGTCCCCGGGACGGGGGGGGGGGCTTTGACAAAGACATTCAGTACTTC. It translates to CASSPRDGGGGFDKDIQYF.

In this sample, this clonotype turned up a few times. The chain uses TRBV20-1 and TRBJ2-1; 10 nucleotides agree with TRBD2. Germline V gives CDR1 DFQATT, CDR2 SNEGSKA (reference sequence). The CDR3 is 20 amino acids. J gave up 4 bases and V 0 bases, and 18 bases lay outside the gene matches. CDR3: CSARDVPEGTSGKIYNEQFF. In nucleotides, the CDR3 is TGCAGTGCTAGAGATGTTCCAGAGGGAACTAGCGGGAAAATTTACAATGAGCAGTTCTTC.

The J gene is TRBJ2-1, the V gene TRBV6-1; D might be TRBD1 (5 bases). Judging by the DNA end, TRBJ2-3 fits better; the J call may be wrong. The CDR3 is made up of 15 amino acids. In germline, CDR1 is MNHNS, CDR2 SASEGT. CDR3 sequence (DNA): TGTGCCAGCAGTGAATGGGGTCAGGGAAGCAATGAGCAGTATTTT. Its protein is CASSEWGQGSNEQYF.

This clonotype was detected only a few times. The rearrangement links TRBV12-3 or TRBV12-4 to TRBJ1-3; no definite D call. With 7 bases removed from V and 4 bases from J, the gap between germline ends came to 8 bases. CDR3 size: 12 residues. In DNA, the CDR3 is TGTGCCAGCACCCCCCTCGGAAACACCATATATTTT. Translated: CASTPLGNTIYF.

The chain uses TRBV3-1 and TRBJ2-7; no clear D. The CDR3 consists of 16 residues. The germline V gene encodes CDR1 LGHDT and CDR2 YNNKEL (reference sequence). Trimming pared 0 bases from V and 0 bases from J, leaving 12 bases between. CDR3 residues: CASSQDRAGSSYEQYF. The DNA of the CDR3 is TGTGCCAGCAGCCAAGATCGGGCAGGTAGCTCCTACGAGCAGTACTTC.

Ten or more counts support this clonotype. The chain uses TRBV11-1 and TRBJ2-1; tentative D call: TRBD2 (6 bases). The CDR3 length is 14 residues. Germline lookup yields CDR1 SGHAT and CDR2 FQDESV (reference sequence). Between the trimmed V and J ends, which lost 5 bases and 4 bases, there was a span of 12 bases. CDR3 amino acids: CASSPSDTYNEQFF. The CDR3 DNA sequence: TGTGCCAGCAGCCCTAGCGACACTTACAATGAGCAGTTCTTC.

This clonotype was detected a few times. This chain uses TRBV10-1 with TRBJ2-1; possibly TRBD2 for D (6 bases). CDR1 and CDR2 (germline): WNHNN, SYGVQD (reference sequence). The ends were cut back, 0 bases at V and 6 bases at J, with 12 bases in the middle. This CDR3 is 15 amino acids long. CDR3 amino acids: CASSESGGNVNEQFF. The CDR3 bases are TGCGCCAGCAGTGAGTCTGGCGGGAATGTCAATGAGCAGTTCTTC.

This clonotype was observed a handful of times. V is TRBV6-4 and J is TRBJ2-1; a weak D match, TRBD2 (5 bases). V lost 6 bases to trimming and J lost 8 bases, with 20 bases between them. This CDR3 comprises 15 residues. CDR1 MRHNA and CDR2 SNTAGT come from the germline V gene. The CDR3 DNA is TGTGCCAGCAGGAGGGTCCACGGTTCTTTGGATGAGCAGTTCTTC. The encoded protein is CASRRVHGSLDEQFF.

The chain recombines TRBV6-1 with TRBJ2-7; 10 bases map to TRBD1. This CDR3 spans 14 amino acids. Germline V CDR1 and CDR2: MNHNS, SASEGT. The junction had 6 bases not matched to a gene; V was cut back by 6 bases and J by 4 bases. This chain's CDR3 is CASRPDRGPYEQYF. The CDR3 DNA follows: TGTGCCAGCAGACCCGACAGGGGGCCGTACGAGCAGTACTTC.

CDR3 in amino acids: CASSETWTVGTNEQFF. CDR3 DNA sequence: TGTGCCAGCAGTGAAACGTGGACTGTCGGGACAAATGAGCAGTTCTTC. This chain connects TRBV6-1 to TRBJ2-1; D is perhaps TRBD1 (6 bases). V gave up 2 bases and J gave up 7 bases, with 18 bases separating them. Looked up from germline, CDR1 is MNHNS and CDR2 is SASEGT. The CDR3 runs to 16 residues.

This clonotype was seen repeatedly, ten times or more. The chain uses TRBV6-1 and TRBJ2-3; tentatively, D is TRBD1 (7 bases). V lost 5 bases and J 1 base, leaving 16 bases between the germline ends. The length of the CDR3 is 16 residues. Germline values: CDR1 MNHNS, CDR2 SASEGT. The CDR3 nucleotides are TGTGCCAGCAGTCCTTACAGGGGACTGGGCACAGATACGCAGTATTTT. This gives the protein CASSPYRGLGTDTQYF.

This clonotype was seen ten or more times. The chain employs TRBV12-5 and TRBJ2-5, with 7 bases that match TRBD2. Looked up from germline, CDR1 is LGHNT and CDR2 is FRNRAP. J gave up 2 bases and V 1 base, and 4 bases lay outside the gene matches. CDR3 size: 15 residues. The CDR3 bases are TGTGCTAGTGGTTTGGGCGGAGCGGGGCAAGAGACCCAGTACTTC. Translation gives CASGLGGAGQETQYF.

The chain recombines TRBV6-1 with TRBJ1-1; TRBD1 might be the D (6 bases). V lost 6 bases to trimming and J lost 4 bases, with 12 bases between them. The V gene's germline CDR1 is MNHNS and CDR2 SASEGT. The CDR3 has 13 amino acids. CDR3 amino acids: CASSTGLGTEAFF. In nucleotides, the CDR3 is TGTGCCAGCAGCACAGGGTTGGGCACTGAAGCTTTCTTT.

This clonotype was picked up many times. This chain joins TRBV11-2 and TRBJ2-1; D gene uncertain. Looked up from germline, CDR1 is SGHAT and CDR2 is FQNNGV. The germline V and J ends were trimmed by 0 bases and 9 bases, with 15 bases remaining between them. The length of the CDR3 is 15 residues. This CDR3 is CASSLDPGPIGEQFF. DNA of the CDR3: TGTGCCAGCAGCTTAGATCCCGGGCCTATCGGTGAGCAGTTCTTC. The full variable domain, completed using reference TRBV11-2 and TRBJ2-1, is EAGVAQSPRYKIIEKRQSVAFWCNPISGHATLYWYQQILGQGPKLLIQFQNNGVVDDSQLPKDRFSAERLKGVDSTLKIQPAKLEDSAVYLCASSLDPGPIGEQFFGPGTRLTVL.

J is TRBJ2-3 and V is TRBV6-1, with no clear D. TRBJ2-7 matches the DNA end more closely, so the J call is doubtful. CDR1 is MNHNS, CDR2 SASEGT, per germline. This CDR3 region has 13 residues. The chain's CDR3 is CASSETPFYEQYF. CDR3 nucleotide sequence: TGTGCCAGCAGTGAAACACCCTTCTACGAGCAGTACTTC.

This clonotype was counted many times. The gene calls are TRBV6-4 and TRBJ2-3; no clear D gene. V was shortened by 5 bases and J by 3 bases, with 12 bases between the two germline ends. This CDR3 spans 14 amino acids. CDR1 is MRHNA and CDR2 is SNTAGT in the germline V gene. As DNA, the CDR3 is TGTGCCAGCAGTAAATACGGTGGGACAGATACGCAGTATTTT. Residues: CASSKYGGTDTQYF.

V gene TRBV27 combines with J gene TRBJ2-5, with D possibly TRBD2 on 7 matching bases. This CDR3 region has 18 residues. V lost 3 bases and J 4 bases, leaving 24 bases between the germline ends. From germline, CDR1 is MNHEY and CDR2 SMNVEV (reference sequence). The CDR3 DNA sequence: TGTGCCAGCAGTTTGGTGGGGAGGGGGGGCCGAGACCCAGAGACCCAGTACTTC. Translation gives CASSLVGRGGRDPETQYF.

In regard to this clonotype: At one end the junction does not follow the germline gene, possibly because of a read error. The genes are TRBV6-1 and TRBJ2-1, with D perhaps TRBD1 or TRBD2 (6 bases each). The CDR3 has 16 residues. CDR1 and CDR2 (germline): MNHNS, SASEGT. CDR3 protein: CASSETQAGGTNEQFF. In DNA, the CDR3 is TGTGCCAGCAGTGAAACGCAGGCTGGCGGGACAAATGAGCAGTTCTTT.

This clonotype has a count of ten or more. The gene calls are TRBV6-1 and TRBJ2-5; D ambiguous. The J call is in doubt because the DNA end fits TRBJ2-7 better. Germline CDR1 is MNHNS and CDR2 is SASEGT. The CDR3 loop spans 14 amino acids. CDR3 sequence: CASDPGQAQYEQYF. The CDR3, as DNA: TGTGCCAGCGATCCTGGCCAGGCGCAATACGAGCAGTACTTC.

The sample holds a few counts of this clonotype. The V gene is TRBV9, the J gene TRBJ2-2; 8 bases are a match to TRBD1. The CDR3 has 16 amino acids. V shed 4 bases, J shed 1 base, and the junction held 6 bases outside the gene matches. Germline V gene lookup returns CDR1 SGDLS and CDR2 YYNGEE. The CDR3 coding sequence is TGTGCCAGCAGCCCCCGTGGGACAGGGAACACCGGGGAGCTGTTTTTT. Its translation: CASSPRGTGNTGELFF.

This chain uses TRBV5-3 with TRBJ2-5, with D tentatively TRBD1 (6 bases). TRBV5-3 is recorded as an ORF, its role being uncertain. V was shortened by 8 bases and J by 4 bases, with 21 bases between the two germline ends. The CDR3 totals 15 residues. CDR3 amino acids: CARPSRAGAGETQYF. The DNA for the CDR3 is TGTGCCAGGCCGAGTCGGGCAGGGGCTGGAGAGACCCAGTACTTC.

The V gene is TRBV20-1, the J gene TRBJ1-1; TRBD1 might be the D (6 bases). The germline CDR1 and CDR2 sequences are DFQATT and SNEGSKA (reference sequence). V was trimmed by 5 bases and J by 1 base, leaving 11 bases between them. This CDR3 comprises 13 residues. The CDR3, as DNA: TGCAGTGCTGCTAGAGGGGGGAACACTGAAGCTTTCTTT. Translating it yields CSAARGGNTEAFF.

At least ten counts were recorded for this clonotype. The chain combines TRBV14 with TRBJ2-1; perhaps TRBD2 as D (5 bases). The CDR3 length is 17 residues. Trimming cost V 6 bases and J 2 bases, with 20 bases left between them. Germline V lookup: CDR1 SGHDN, CDR2 FVKESK. DNA of the CDR3: TGTGCCAGCAGTCCCCTTATAGGGAGTAAGGCCTACAATGAGCAGTTCTTC. Its translation: CASSPLIGSKAYNEQFF.

This clonotype appeared many times. V usage is TRBV4-1 and J usage is TRBJ2-5; 7 bases fit TRBD2. Per germline, CDR1 MGHRA and CDR2 YSYEKL. The CDR3 spans 15 residues. The trim removed 1 base at V and 5 bases at J, leaving 7 bases unmatched. This CDR3 is CASSQVVGRLETQYF. CDR3 DNA sequence: TGCGCCAGCAGCCAAGTAGTCGGGAGGCTCGAGACCCAGTACTTC.

There are many counts of this clonotype. The rearrangement joins TRBV4-1 to TRBJ2-1; D is perhaps TRBD2 (5 bases). The J call may be wrong; the DNA end is better matched by TRBJ2-5. Germline loops: CDR1 MGHRA, CDR2 YSYEKL. The length of the CDR3 is 15 residues. The CDR3 DNA follows: TGCGCCAGCAGCCAAGAAAGGACTTCGTCATCGACCCAGTACTTC. Translating it yields CASSQERTSSSTQYF.

Only a few counts were recorded for this clonotype. V and J are TRBV7-6 and TRBJ1-1; the D is unclear. The CDR3 sequence is 13 residues long. The germline CDR1 and CDR2 sequences are SGHVS and FNYEAQ. V lost 3 bases and J lost 5, with 10 bases in between. CDR3 coding DNA: TGTGCCAGCAGCTTTGAGCGGACGACTGAAGCTTTCTTT. Amino acids: CASSFERTTEAFF.

For this clonotype: One junction end does not reproduce the germline sequence, and a read error may be involved. This rearrangement joins TRBV7-2 to TRBJ2-2, with D maybe TRBD2 (6 bases). The CDR3 has 15 residues. CDR1 SGHTA and CDR2 FQGNSA come from the germline V gene. The CDR3 loop reads CASSPHGGRTEEQFF. The CDR3 DNA reads as TGTGCCAGCAGCCCCCATGGTGGGAGGACCGAGGAGCAGTTTTTT.

The sample holds many counts of this clonotype. The chain employs TRBV7-2 and TRBJ2-1; D is undetermined. The V end lost 2 bases, the J end lost 13 bases, and 12 bases lay between the germline ends. The length of the CDR3 is 12 residues. Germline loops: CDR1 SGHTA, CDR2 FQGNSA. CDR3 loop: CASSLIWSTQFF. CDR3 in DNA: TGTGCCAGCAGCTTAATATGGTCAACACAGTTCTTC.

At least ten counts were recorded for this clonotype. The chain uses TRBV6-1 and TRBJ1-4, with D hard to call. V was pared by 7 bases and J by 8 bases, with 14 bases between. CDR3 size: 13 residues. Germline V gene sequence: CDR1 MNHNS, CDR2 SASEGT. The CDR3 DNA reads as TGTGCCAGCATGCACACAACCTTAGAAAAACTGTTTTTT. This translates into CASMHTTLEKLFF.